This TCR beta chain appears in the sequencing data of a study of neurological immune-mediated disorders. General observations from the study: A possible signature was seen in one related-CDR3 cluster, into which phylogenetic grouping placed the repertoires of 18 of 34 multiple sclerosis patients.

In TCRdb, the 5' RACE reads were re-called with MiXCR into one record per CDR3 protein. The sample lists some 34,000 distinct CDR3 sequences; about 1.6% were seen once. This clonotype was recorded at least ten times. Its antigen is not identified. CDR1 is MGHRA, CDR2 YSYEKL, per germline. Trimming took 1 base from V and 5 from J, leaving 17 bases between them. The CDR3 sequence is 17 residues long. Specimen: PBMCs. This sequence was found in a young woman with multiple sclerosis. V is TRBV4-1 and J is TRBJ2-2, with D tentatively TRBD1 or TRBD2 (7 bases each). This chain's CDR3 is CASSQGLTGRGTGELFF. The CDR3 region has the DNA TGCGCCAGCAGCCAAGGGCTGACAGGGAGGGGAACCGGGGAGCTGTTTTTT.